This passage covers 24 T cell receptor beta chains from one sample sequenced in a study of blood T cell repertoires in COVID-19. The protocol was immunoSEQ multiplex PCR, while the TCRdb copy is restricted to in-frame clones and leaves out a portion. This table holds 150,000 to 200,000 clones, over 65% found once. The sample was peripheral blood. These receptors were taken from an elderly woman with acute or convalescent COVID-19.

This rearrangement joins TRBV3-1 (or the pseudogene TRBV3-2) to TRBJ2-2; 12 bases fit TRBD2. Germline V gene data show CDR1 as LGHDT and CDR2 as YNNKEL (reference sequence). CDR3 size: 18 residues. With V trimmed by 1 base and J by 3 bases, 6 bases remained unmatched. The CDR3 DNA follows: TGTGCCAGCAGCCAAGGACTAGCGGGAGTTGAAGACACCGGGGAGCTGTTTTTT. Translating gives CASSQGLAGVEDTGELFF.

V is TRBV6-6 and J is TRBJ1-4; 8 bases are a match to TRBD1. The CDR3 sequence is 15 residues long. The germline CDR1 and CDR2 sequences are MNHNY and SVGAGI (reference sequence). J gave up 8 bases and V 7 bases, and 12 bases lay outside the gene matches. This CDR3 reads CASTEPGQEGEKLFF. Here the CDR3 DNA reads TGTGCCAGCACCGAGCCGGGACAGGAGGGGGAAAAACTGTTTTTT.

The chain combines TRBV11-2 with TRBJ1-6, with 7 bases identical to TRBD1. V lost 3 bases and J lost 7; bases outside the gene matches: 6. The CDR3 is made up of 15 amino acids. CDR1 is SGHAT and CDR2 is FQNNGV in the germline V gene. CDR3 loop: CASSFDRVSNSPLHF. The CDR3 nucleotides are TGTGCCAGCAGCTTTGACAGGGTGAGCAATTCACCCCTCCACTTT.

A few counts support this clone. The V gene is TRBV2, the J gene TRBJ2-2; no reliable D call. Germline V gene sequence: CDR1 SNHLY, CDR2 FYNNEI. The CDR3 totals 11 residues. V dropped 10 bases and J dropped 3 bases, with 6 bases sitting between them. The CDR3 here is CATFDTGELFF. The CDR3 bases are TGTGCCACCTTTGACACCGGGGAGCTGTTTTTT.

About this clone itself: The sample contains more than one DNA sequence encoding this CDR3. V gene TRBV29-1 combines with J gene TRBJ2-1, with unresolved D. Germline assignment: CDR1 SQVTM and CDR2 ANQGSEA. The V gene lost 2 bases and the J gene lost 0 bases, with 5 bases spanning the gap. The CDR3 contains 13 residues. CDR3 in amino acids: CSVERSSYNEQFF. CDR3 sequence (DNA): TGCAGCGTTGAACGTAGCTCCTACAATGAGCAGTTCTTC.

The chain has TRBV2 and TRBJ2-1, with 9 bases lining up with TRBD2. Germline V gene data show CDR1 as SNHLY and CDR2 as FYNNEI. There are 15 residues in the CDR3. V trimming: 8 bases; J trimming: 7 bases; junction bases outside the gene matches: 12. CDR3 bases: TGTGCCAGCGACCCGACTAGCGGCTTTTCGAATGAGCAGTTCTTC. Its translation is CASDPTSGFSNEQFF.

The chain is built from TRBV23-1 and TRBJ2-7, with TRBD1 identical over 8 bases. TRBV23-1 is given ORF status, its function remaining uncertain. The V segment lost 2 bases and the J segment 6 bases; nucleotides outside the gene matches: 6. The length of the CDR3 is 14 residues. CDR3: CASSQQGAIGEQYF. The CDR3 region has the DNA TGCGCCAGCAGTCAACAGGGGGCCATCGGCGAGCAGTACTTC.

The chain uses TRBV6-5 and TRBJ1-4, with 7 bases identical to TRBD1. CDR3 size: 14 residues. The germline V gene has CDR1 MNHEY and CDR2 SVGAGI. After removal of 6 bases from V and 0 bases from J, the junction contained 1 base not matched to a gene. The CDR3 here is CASSGTATNEKLFF. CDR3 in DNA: TGTGCCAGCAGCGGGACAGCAACTAATGAAAAACTGTTTTTT.

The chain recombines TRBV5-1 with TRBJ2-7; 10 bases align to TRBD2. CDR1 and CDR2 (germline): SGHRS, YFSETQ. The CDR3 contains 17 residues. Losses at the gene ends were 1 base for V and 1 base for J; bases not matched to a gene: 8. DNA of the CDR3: TGCGCCAGCAGCTTGTTTTATCCTAGCGGGGGTTCCTACGAGCAGTACTTC. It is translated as CASSLFYPSGGSYEQYF. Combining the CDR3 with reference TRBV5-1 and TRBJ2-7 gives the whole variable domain KAGVTQTPRYLIKTRGQQVTLSCSPISGHRSVSWYQQTPGQGLQFLFEYFSETQRNKGNFPGRFSGRQFSNSRSEMNVSTLELGDSALYLCASSLFYPSGGSYEQYFGPGTRLTVT.

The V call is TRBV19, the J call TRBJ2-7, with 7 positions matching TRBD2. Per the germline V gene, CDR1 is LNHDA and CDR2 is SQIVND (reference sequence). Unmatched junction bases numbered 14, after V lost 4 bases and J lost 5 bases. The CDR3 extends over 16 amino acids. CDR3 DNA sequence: TGTGCCAGTAGTAGTCGGAGGGACGCTAGCGGCAACGAGCAGTACTTC. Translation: CASSSRRDASGNEQYF.

The CDR3, as DNA: TGTGCCAGCAGCGTGGGCAGGGGGAACTACGAGCAGTACTTC. Translated, it gives CASSVGRGNYEQYF. J is TRBJ2-7 and V is TRBV9; 7 nucleotides line up with TRBD1. In germline, CDR1 is SGDLS, CDR2 YYNGEE. V lost 2 bases and J lost 3; bases outside the gene matches: 5. The CDR3 spans 14 residues.

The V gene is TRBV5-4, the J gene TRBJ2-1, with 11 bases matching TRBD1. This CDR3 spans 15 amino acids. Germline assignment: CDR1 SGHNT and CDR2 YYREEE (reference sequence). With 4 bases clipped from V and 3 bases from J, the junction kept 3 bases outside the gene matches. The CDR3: CASSRTGGRYNEQFF. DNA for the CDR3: TGTGCCAGCAGCAGGACAGGGGGCCGCTACAATGAGCAGTTCTTC.

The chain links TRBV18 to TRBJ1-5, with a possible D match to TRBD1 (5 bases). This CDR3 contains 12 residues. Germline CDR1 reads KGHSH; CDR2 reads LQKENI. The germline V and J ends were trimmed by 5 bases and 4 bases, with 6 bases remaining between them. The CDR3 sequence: CASSRQNQPQHF. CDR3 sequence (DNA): TGTGCCAGCTCAAGACAGAATCAGCCCCAGCATTTT.

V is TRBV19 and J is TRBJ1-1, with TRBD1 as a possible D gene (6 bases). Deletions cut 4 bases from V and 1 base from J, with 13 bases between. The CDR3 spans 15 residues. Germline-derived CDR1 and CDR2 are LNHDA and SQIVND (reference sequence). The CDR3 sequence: CASSNQGRGNTEAFF. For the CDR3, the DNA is TGTGCCAGTAGTAACCAGGGGCGAGGGAACACTGAAGCTTTCTTT.

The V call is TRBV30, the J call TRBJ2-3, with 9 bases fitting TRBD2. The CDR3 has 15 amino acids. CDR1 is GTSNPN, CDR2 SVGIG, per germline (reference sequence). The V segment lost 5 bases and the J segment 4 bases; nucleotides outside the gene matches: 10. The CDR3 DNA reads TGTGCCTGGGGACGCCTGGGACTAGCAGCAGATACGCAGTATTTT. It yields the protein CAWGRLGLAADTQYF.

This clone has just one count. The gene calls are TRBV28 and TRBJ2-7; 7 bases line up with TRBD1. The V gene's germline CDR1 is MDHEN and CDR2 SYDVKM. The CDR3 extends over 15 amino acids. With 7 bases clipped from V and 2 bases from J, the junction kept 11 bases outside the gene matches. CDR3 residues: CASTSGTATTYEQYF. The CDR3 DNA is TGTGCCAGCACCTCTGGGACAGCCACGACCTACGAGCAGTACTTC.

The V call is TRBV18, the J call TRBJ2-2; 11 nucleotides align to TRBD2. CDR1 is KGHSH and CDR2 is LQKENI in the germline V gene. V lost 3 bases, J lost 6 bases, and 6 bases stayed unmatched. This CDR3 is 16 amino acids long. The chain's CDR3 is CASSPRTSGRPGELFF. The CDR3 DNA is TGTGCCAGCTCACCTAGGACTAGCGGGCGTCCCGGGGAGCTGTTTTTT.

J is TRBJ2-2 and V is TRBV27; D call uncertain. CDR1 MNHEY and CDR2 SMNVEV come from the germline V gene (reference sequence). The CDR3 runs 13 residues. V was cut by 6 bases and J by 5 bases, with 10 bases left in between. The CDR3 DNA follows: TGTGCCAGCAGCGCTTTAACTACCGGGGAGCTGTTTTTT. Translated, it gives CASSALTTGELFF.

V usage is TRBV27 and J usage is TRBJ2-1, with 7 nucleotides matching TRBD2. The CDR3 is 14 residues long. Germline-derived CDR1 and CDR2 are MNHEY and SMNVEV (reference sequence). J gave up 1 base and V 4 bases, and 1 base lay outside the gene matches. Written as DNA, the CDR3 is TGTGCCAGCAGTTCCGGGGGGTCCTACAATGAGCAGTTCTTC. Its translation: CASSSGGSYNEQFF.

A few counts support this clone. This chain's CDR3 is CASSLQIPGNTGELFF. The CDR3 DNA reads TGTGCCAGCAGTTTACAGATTCCGGGGAACACCGGGGAGCTGTTTTTT. V and J are TRBV27 and TRBJ2-2; D unclear. Trimming took off 2 bases at V and 1 base at J, with 11 bases between the two ends. The CDR3 has 16 amino acids. CDR1 MNHEY and CDR2 SMNVEV come from the germline V gene (reference sequence).

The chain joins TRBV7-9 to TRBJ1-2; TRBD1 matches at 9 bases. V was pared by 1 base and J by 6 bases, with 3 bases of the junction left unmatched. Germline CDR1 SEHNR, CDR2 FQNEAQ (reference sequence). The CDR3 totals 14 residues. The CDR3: CASSLGTGDHGYTF. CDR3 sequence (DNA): TGTGCCAGCAGCTTAGGGACAGGGGACCATGGCTACACCTTC. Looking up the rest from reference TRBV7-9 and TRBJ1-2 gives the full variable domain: DTGVSQNPRHKITKRGQNVTFRCDPISEHNRLYWYRQTLGQGPEFLTYFQNEAQLEKSRLLSDRFSAERPKGSFSTLEIQRTEQGDSAMYLCASSLGTGDHGYTFGSGTRLTVV.

CDR3 amino acids: CASSVMGQLNNSPLHF. As DNA, the CDR3 is TGTGCCAGCAGCGTAATGGGACAGTTAAATAATTCACCCCTCCACTTT. This chain links TRBV9 with TRBJ1-6, with 7 bases identical to TRBD1. Germline lookup yields CDR1 SGDLS and CDR2 YYNGEE. The CDR3 extends over 16 amino acids. Trimming at V came to 1 base and at J to 5 bases, leaving 6 bases not matched to a gene.

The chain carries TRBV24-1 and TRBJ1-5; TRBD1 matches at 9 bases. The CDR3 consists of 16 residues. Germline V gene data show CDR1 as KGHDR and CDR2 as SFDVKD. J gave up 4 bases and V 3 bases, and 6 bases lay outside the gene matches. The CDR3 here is CATSDAQGAWNQPQHF. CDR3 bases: TGTGCCACCAGTGATGCACAGGGGGCTTGGAATCAGCCCCAGCATTTT.

The CDR3 DNA follows: TGTGCCAGCAGTCCCGTCCCCCGGGGTGGCTACACCTTC. Protein sequence: CASSPVPRGGYTF. This rearrangement joins TRBV27 to TRBJ1-2; unclear D gene. The CDR3 loop spans 13 amino acids. V was pared by 5 bases and J by 7 bases, with 14 bases between. CDR1 is MNHEY and CDR2 is SMNVEV in the germline V gene (reference sequence).